These 21 T cell receptor beta chains originate from one sample sequenced in a study of siplizumab effects on memory and regulatory T cells. Repertoires were generated with immunoSEQ multiplex PCR, while TCRdb's copy carries only in-frame clones and drops some. The sample consists of 50,000 to 70,000 clones, roughly 97% of them appearing once. The sequenced material came from naive CD8+ T cells sorted from blood. These receptors were collected from a human donor in good health.

This chain joins TRBV10-3 and TRBJ2-5; 7 bases are shared with TRBD2. The CDR3 is 12 residues long. Germline loops: CDR1 ENHRY, CDR2 SYGVKD. V shed 6 bases, J shed 3 bases, and the junction held 1 base outside the gene matches. For the CDR3, the DNA is TGTGCCATCAGCACTAGCGAAGAGACCCAGTACTTC. This sequence encodes CAISTSEETQYF.

The chain carries TRBV13 and TRBJ2-3; 7 nucleotides agree with TRBD2. V was pared by 3 bases and J by 0 bases, with 6 bases of the junction left unmatched. The length of the CDR3 is 16 residues. Germline CDR1 and CDR2: PRHDT and FYEKMQ (reference sequence). CDR3 DNA sequence: TGTGCCAGCAGCTTCCCTAGCGGATCTAGCACAGATACGCAGTATTTT. Its translation: CASSFPSGSSTDTQYF.

V and J are TRBV5-1 and TRBJ1-1; tentatively, D is TRBD1 (5 bases). The V gene's germline CDR1 is SGHRS and CDR2 YFSETQ. V dropped 3 bases and J dropped 7 bases, with 7 bases sitting between them. The length of the CDR3 is 11 residues. The CDR3 protein is CASSSQGEAFF. The DNA for the CDR3 is TGCGCCAGCAGCTCGCAGGGTGAAGCTTTCTTT.

This clone appeared once. The chain combines TRBV7-2 with TRBJ2-3, with D hard to call. V was clipped by 1 base and J by 4 bases, with 6 bases between them. Germline V gene sequence: CDR1 SGHTA, CDR2 FQGNSA. This CDR3 has 13 residues. The CDR3 spells CASSLGRADTQYF. The CDR3 DNA follows: TGTGCCAGCAGCTTAGGACGTGCAGATACGCAGTATTTT. Full variable domain (remainder filled in from reference TRBV7-2 and TRBJ2-3): GAGVSQSPSNKVTEKGKDVELRCDPISGHTALYWYRQSLGQGLEFLIYFQGNSAPDKSGLPSDRFSAERTGGSVSTLTIQRTQQEDSAVYLCASSLGRADTQYFGPGTRLTVL.

The CDR3 region is CASSADISGGEQYF. The CDR3 DNA reads as TGTGCCAGCAGCGCGGACATTTCAGGGGGCGAGCAGTACTTC. This chain connects TRBV11-2 to TRBJ2-7, with 7 bases fitting TRBD1. J lost 6 bases, V lost 5 bases, and 10 bases had no gene match. The germline gives CDR1 SGHAT, CDR2 FQNNGV. The CDR3 is 14 residues long.

The CDR3 nucleotides are TGCAGCGTTGAAGTGTTGGAGGCCCAATATGGCTACACCTTC. This codes for CSVEVLEAQYGYTF. The V gene is TRBV29-1, the J gene TRBJ1-2, with unresolved D. V lost 1 base and J lost 5, with 14 bases in between. This CDR3 spans 14 amino acids. Germline V lookup: CDR1 SQVTM, CDR2 ANQGSEA.

CDR3 sequence: CASSLTQYYNEQFF. The CDR3 region has the DNA TGTGCCAGCAGCTTGACGCAGTATTACAATGAGCAGTTCTTC. The V and J genes are TRBV7-9 and TRBJ2-1; D ambiguous. The CDR3 totals 14 residues. The V end lost 3 bases, the J end lost 4 bases, and 10 bases lay between the germline ends. Germline CDR1 reads SEHNR; CDR2 reads FQNEAQ (reference sequence).

J is TRBJ1-2 and V is TRBV27; no clear D gene. Germline V gives CDR1 MNHEY, CDR2 SMNVEV (reference sequence). Trimming cost V 0 bases and J 5 bases, with 22 bases left between them. The CDR3 sequence is 18 residues long. The CDR3 DNA is TGTGCCAGCAGTTTATCCGCCCCGGGAAAATATTGGATGTATGGCTACACCTTC. Translated: CASSLSAPGKYWMYGYTF.

This chain joins TRBV2 and TRBJ1-5, with 10 bases identical to TRBD1. The CDR3 contains 17 residues. Germline V gene lookup returns CDR1 SNHLY and CDR2 FYNNEI. With 3 bases clipped from V and 2 bases from J, the junction kept 7 bases outside the gene matches. CDR3 region: CASSDLGQGLRNQPQHF. The CDR3 DNA reads as TGTGCCAGCAGTGATCTGGGACAGGGGTTGCGCAATCAGCCCCAGCATTTT.

The V gene is TRBV27, the J gene TRBJ2-7, with 9 bases identical to TRBD1. Germline CDR1 is MNHEY and CDR2 is SMNVEV (reference sequence). The CDR3 contains 15 residues. V lost 6 bases to trimming and J lost 2 bases; unmatched junction nucleotides: 8. The CDR3 DNA reads TGTGCCAGCAGAATCGACAGGGGGATTCCCTACGAGCAGTACTTC. Its protein product is CASRIDRGIPYEQYF.

V gene TRBV20-1 combines with J gene TRBJ2-7; no clear D. The CDR3 is 11 residues long. The germline gives CDR1 DFQATT, CDR2 SNEGSKA (reference sequence). The V end was cut by 6 bases, the J end by 7 bases, with 13 bases between. CDR3 protein: CSAHSGWEQYF. The CDR3 DNA sequence: TGCAGTGCGCACAGTGGATGGGAGCAGTACTTC.

The V gene is TRBV5-3, the J gene TRBJ1-1; D uncertain. TRBV5-3 is sorted into the ORF group, with uncertain function. The CDR3 loop spans 11 amino acids. Trimming stripped 0 bases from V and 10 bases from J, with 7 bases between. The CDR3 sequence is CARSLAEGAFF. The CDR3 DNA sequence: TGTGCCAGAAGCTTGGCGGAGGGAGCTTTCTTT.

The rearrangement uses TRBV6-1 and TRBJ2-7, with D tentatively TRBD2 (5 bases). The CDR3 runs to 11 residues. V gave up 5 bases and J gave up 6 bases, with 8 bases separating them. Per germline, CDR1 MNHNS and CDR2 SASEGT. CDR3 sequence reads: CASSLGGEQYF. The CDR3 DNA reads TGTGCCAGCAGTTTAGGAGGCGAGCAGTACTTC.

This clone was seen once. This CDR3 is CAIRWADTQYF. CDR3 in DNA: TGTGCCATCAGATGGGCAGATACGCAGTATTTT. This chain uses TRBV10-3 with TRBJ2-3; D call uncertain. With 6 bases removed from V and 4 bases from J, the gap between germline ends came to 5 bases. This CDR3 is 11 amino acids long. Germline V gene data show CDR1 as ENHRY and CDR2 as SYGVKD.

This clone was recorded once. The junction shows a germline mismatch at one end, possibly a read error. The chain has TRBV7-6 and TRBJ2-1; TRBD2 aligns across 10 bases. The CDR3 consists of 15 residues. Germline V lookup: CDR1 SGHVS, CDR2 FNYEAQ. The DNA for the CDR3 is TGTGCCAACAGCTTATCTAGCGGGGGCCTCAATGAGCAGTTCTTC. Residues: CANSLSSGGLNEQFF.

The CDR3 DNA reads TGCAGCGTTGAAGAGCTCGGGGGAGCTTTCTTT. Translated: CSVEELGGAFF. The chain recombines TRBV29-1 with TRBJ1-1, with D possibly TRBD1 on 5 matching bases. The CDR3 is 11 residues long. Trimming shortened V by 0 bases and J by 10 bases, and 9 bases separated the two germline ends. Germline-derived CDR1 and CDR2 are SQVTM and ANQGSEA.

This rearrangement joins TRBV6-6 to TRBJ1-1; TRBD1 matches at 7 bases. The CDR3 totals 15 residues. The junction had 10 bases not matched to a gene; V was cut back by 7 bases and J by 2 bases. CDR1 MNHNY and CDR2 SVGAGI come from the germline V gene (reference sequence). For the CDR3, the DNA is TGTGCCAGCATTATTACAGGGGAGGGCAACACTGAAGCTTTCTTT. The encoded protein is CASIITGEGNTEAFF.

The rearrangement uses TRBV7-9 and TRBJ2-4; D is unresolved. CDR1 and CDR2 (germline): SEHNR, FQNEAQ (reference sequence). V lost 2 bases, J lost 0 bases, and 11 bases lay in between. The CDR3 runs to 16 residues. The CDR3 sequence is CASSLRDEIAKNIQYF. The CDR3 DNA reads as TGTGCCAGCAGCTTACGTGATGAGATAGCCAAAAACATTCAGTACTTC.

This sequence joins TRBV30 and TRBJ2-6; TRBD2 might be the D (5 bases). Germline values: CDR1 GTSNPN, CDR2 SVGIG (reference sequence). With 5 bases removed from V and 1 base from J, the gap between germline ends came to 12 bases. The CDR3 runs 15 residues. CDR3 residues: CAWGRKGSGANVLTF. The CDR3 DNA is TGTGCCTGGGGGAGAAAGGGATCTGGGGCCAACGTCCTGACTTTC.

The chain employs TRBV5-4 and TRBJ2-7; D gene unclear. Germline V lookup: CDR1 SGHNT, CDR2 YYREEE (reference sequence). Trimming cost V 1 base and J 2 bases, with 10 bases left between them. There are 14 residues in the CDR3. The CDR3 protein is CASSLSAGTYEQYF. CDR3 bases: TGTGCCAGCAGCTTGTCTGCCGGCACCTACGAGCAGTACTTC. Complete variable domain (other parts from reference TRBV5-4 and TRBJ2-7): ETGVTQSPTHLIKTRGQQVTLRCSSQSGHNTVSWYQQALGQGPQFIFQYYREEENGRGNFPPRFSGLQFPNYSSELNVNALELDDSALYLCASSLSAGTYEQYFGPGTRLTVT.

The chain is built from TRBV15 and TRBJ2-3; possible D gene TRBD2, 7 bases. Germline values: CDR1 LNHNV, CDR2 YYDKDF (reference sequence). V shed 8 bases and J shed 6 bases, with 18 bases lying between them. CDR3 length: 14 amino acids. The CDR3 nucleotides read TGTGCCACCCAAGAGGGGGGGGCTGTGGATACGCAGTATTTT. It specifies CATQEGGAVDTQYF. Full variable domain (rest looked up from reference TRBV15 and TRBJ2-3): DAMVIQNPRYQVTQFGKPVTLSCSQTLNHNVMYWYQQKSSQAPKLLFHYYDKDFNNEADTPDNFQSRRPNTSFCFLDIRSPGLGDTAMYLCATQEGGAVDTQYFGPGTRLTVL.